This TCR beta chain stems from a study of regulatory T cells in long-lasting Graves disease. Study at large: Disease was considered persistent Graves' disease after over 5 years of antithyroid drugs (with positive TSH receptor antibodies). Overall study findings and caveats: Favored gene segments in persistent disease were TRBV28, TRBJ1-2 and TRBJ2-5. Comparison showed that persistent patients shared more public clonotypes (under 3,000) than new patients (roughly 1,000).

This clonotype was observed many times. Its antigen is unidentified. V lost 0 bases and J lost 7, with 22 bases in between. CDR3 length: 17 amino acids. Germline V gene lookup returns CDR1 ENHRY and CDR2 SYGVKD. The time point: persistent/refractory GD, antithyroid drugs over 5 years with positive TRAb. RNA isolated from PBMCs was used to make the TCR library. Those enrolled as patients came out of an endocrinology department in Xi'an, China. HTBI primers from iRepertoire and Arm-PCR of CDR3 regions yielded the TCR beta libraries. Each CDR3 protein is one row after TCRdb ran MiXCR on the multiplex PCR reads. The sample consists of 300,000 to 350,000 distinct CDR3 sequences, about 20% of them appearing once.

The chain links TRBV10-3 to TRBJ2-7; perhaps D is TRBD1 or TRBD2 (5 bases each). The sequence was obtained from a female donor with Graves disease. Sequencing was performed on peripheral blood mononuclear cells (PBMCs), taken when the disease was refractory, from a patient treated with antithyroid drugs. The CDR3 DNA sequence: TGTGCCATCAGTGAGTCGATGTTGCCGGGGCGTCTGCAAGAGCAGTACTTC. This gives the protein CAISESMLPGRLQEQYF.